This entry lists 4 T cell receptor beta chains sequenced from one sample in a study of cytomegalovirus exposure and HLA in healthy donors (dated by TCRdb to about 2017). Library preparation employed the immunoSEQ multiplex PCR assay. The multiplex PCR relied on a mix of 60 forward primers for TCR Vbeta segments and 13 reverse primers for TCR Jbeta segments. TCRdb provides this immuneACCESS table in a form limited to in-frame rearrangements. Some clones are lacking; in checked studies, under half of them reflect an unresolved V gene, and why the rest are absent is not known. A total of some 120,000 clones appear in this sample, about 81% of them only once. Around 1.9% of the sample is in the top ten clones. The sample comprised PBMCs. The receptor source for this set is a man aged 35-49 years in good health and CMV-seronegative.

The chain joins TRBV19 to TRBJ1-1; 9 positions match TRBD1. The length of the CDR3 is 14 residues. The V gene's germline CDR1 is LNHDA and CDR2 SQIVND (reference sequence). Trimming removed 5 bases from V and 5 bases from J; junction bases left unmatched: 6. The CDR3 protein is CASSPGQGGTEAFF. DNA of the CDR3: TGTGCCAGTAGTCCGGGACAGGGAGGTACTGAAGCTTTCTTT.

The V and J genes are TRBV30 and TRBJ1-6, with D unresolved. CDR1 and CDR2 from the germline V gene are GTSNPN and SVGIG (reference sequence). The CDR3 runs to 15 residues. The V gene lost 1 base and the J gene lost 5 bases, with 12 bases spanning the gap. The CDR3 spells CAWSGRGQNNSPLHF. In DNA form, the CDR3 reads TGTGCCTGGAGTGGGCGCGGGCAGAATAATTCACCCCTCCACTTT. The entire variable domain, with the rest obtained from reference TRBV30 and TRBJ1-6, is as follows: SQTIHQWPATLVQPVGSPLSLECTVEGTSNPNLYWYRQAAGRGLQLLFYSVGIGQISSEVPQNLSASRPQDRQFILSSKKLLLSDSGFYLCAWSGRGQNNSPLHFGNGTRLTVT.

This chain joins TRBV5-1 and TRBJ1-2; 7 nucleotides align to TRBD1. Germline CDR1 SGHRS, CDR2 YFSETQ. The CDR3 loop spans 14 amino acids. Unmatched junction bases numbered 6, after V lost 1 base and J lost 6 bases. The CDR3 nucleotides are TGCGCCAGCAGCTTGTCACAGGGGCAAGATGGCTACACCTTC. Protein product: CASSLSQGQDGYTF.

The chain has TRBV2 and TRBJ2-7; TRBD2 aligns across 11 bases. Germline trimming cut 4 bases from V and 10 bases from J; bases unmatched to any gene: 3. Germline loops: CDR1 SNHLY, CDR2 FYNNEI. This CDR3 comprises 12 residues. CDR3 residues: CASSGLAGGQYF. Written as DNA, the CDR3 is TGTGCCAGCAGTGGGCTAGCGGGAGGACAGTACTTC.